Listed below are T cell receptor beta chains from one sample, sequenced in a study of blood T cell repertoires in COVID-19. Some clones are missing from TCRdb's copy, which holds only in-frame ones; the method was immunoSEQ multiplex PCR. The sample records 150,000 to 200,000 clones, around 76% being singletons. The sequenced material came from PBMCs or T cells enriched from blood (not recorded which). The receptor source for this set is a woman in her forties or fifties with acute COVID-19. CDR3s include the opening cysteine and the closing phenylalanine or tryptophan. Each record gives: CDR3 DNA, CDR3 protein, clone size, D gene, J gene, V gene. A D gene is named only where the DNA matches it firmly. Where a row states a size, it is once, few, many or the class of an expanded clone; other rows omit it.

CDR3nt: TGTGCCAGCAGTTACCAGGGACAGGGGAATTCACCCCTCCACTTT; CDR3aa: CASSYQGQGNSPLHF; abundance: .; d_gene: TRBD1; j_gene: TRBJ1-6; v_gene: TRBV6-2/TRBV6-3
CDR3nt: TGCGCCAGCAGCTTGGCCCAGAACACAGATACGCAGTATTTT; CDR3aa: CASSLAQNTDTQYF; abundance: .; d_gene: .; j_gene: TRBJ2-3; v_gene: TRBV5-1
CDR3nt: TGTGCCAGCCGACCGGGACTAGCGGGGGGAAGCACAGATACGCAGTATTTT; CDR3aa: CASRPGLAGGSTDTQYF; abundance: .; d_gene: TRBD2; j_gene: TRBJ2-3; v_gene: TRBV7-9
CDR3nt: TGTGCCAGCGGACTCAGGAACACTGAAGCTTTCTTT; CDR3aa: CASGLRNTEAFF; abundance: .; d_gene: .; j_gene: TRBJ1-1; v_gene: TRBV28
CDR3nt: TGTGCCAGCAGCCCAAACAGATACACCGGGGAGCTGTTTTTT; CDR3aa: CASSPNRYTGELFF; abundance: few; d_gene: .; j_gene: TRBJ2-2; v_gene: TRBV7-3
CDR3nt: TGTGCCAGCAGCCAAGCGGGGGGCCCTAATGAGCAGTTCTTC; CDR3aa: CASSQAGGPNEQFF; abundance: .; d_gene: .; j_gene: TRBJ2-1; v_gene: TRBV3-1/TRBV3-2
CDR3nt: TGTGCCAGCAGTTCCCACCAGGGGGACAATGAGCAGTTCTTC; CDR3aa: CASSSHQGDNEQFF; abundance: .; d_gene: TRBD1; j_gene: TRBJ2-1; v_gene: TRBV6-5
CDR3nt: TGTGCCAGCGTAACCGGGACAGGGAACACTGAAGCTTTCTTT; CDR3aa: CASVTGTGNTEAFF; abundance: .; d_gene: .; j_gene: TRBJ1-1; v_gene: TRBV21-1
CDR3nt: TGTGCCAGCAGTTTGGAGGCAGGGGGCGATGGCTACACCTTC; CDR3aa: CASSLEAGGDGYTF; abundance: few; d_gene: TRBD1; j_gene: TRBJ1-2; v_gene: TRBV6-5
CDR3nt: TGTGCCAGCAGTGGACAGGTTCAAGAGACCCAGTACTTC; CDR3aa: CASSGQVQETQYF; abundance: .; d_gene: TRBD1; j_gene: TRBJ2-5; v_gene: TRBV6-2/TRBV6-3
CDR3nt: TGTGCCAGCAGCTTAGCCGGGGGCGGGGGTGAAAAACTGTTTTTT; CDR3aa: CASSLAGGGGEKLFF; abundance: .; d_gene: .; j_gene: TRBJ1-4; v_gene: TRBV7-2
CDR3nt: TGTGCCAGCAGTGACAACCCCGGGACAAGCAACACTGAAGCTTTCTTT; CDR3aa: CASSDNPGTSNTEAFF; abundance: .; d_gene: .; j_gene: TRBJ1-1; v_gene: TRBV9
CDR3nt: TGTGCCAGCTCACCACTGGGACAGGGGCGTTCACCCCTCCACTTT; CDR3aa: CASSPLGQGRSPLHF; abundance: .; d_gene: TRBD1; j_gene: TRBJ1-6; v_gene: TRBV18
CDR3nt: TGTGCCAGCAGCCAACAATTGACAGGGACTAATGAAAAACTGTTTTTT; CDR3aa: CASSQQLTGTNEKLFF; abundance: .; d_gene: TRBD1; j_gene: TRBJ1-4; v_gene: TRBV3-1/TRBV3-2
CDR3nt: TGTGCCAGCAGCGGCGGCGTTCAGGGGTCGGTCACCGGGGAGCTGTTTTTT; CDR3aa: CASSGGVQGSVTGELFF; abundance: .; d_gene: .; j_gene: TRBJ2-2; v_gene: TRBV28
CDR3nt: TGTGCCAGCAACCAGCCAGGGACAGGTGGTTCTAATGAAAAACTGTTTTTT; CDR3aa: CASNQPGTGGSNEKLFF; abundance: few; d_gene: TRBD1; j_gene: TRBJ1-4; v_gene: TRBV7-3
CDR3nt: TGTGCCAGCTTCTCTGGACACGCGGGAGGCATTACGCAGTATTTT; CDR3aa: CASFSGHAGGITQYF; abundance: .; d_gene: TRBD2; j_gene: TRBJ2-3; v_gene: TRBV6-5
CDR3nt: TGTGCCATCGGTAGACAGGGAGCGAACTCAGGCCTCCACTTT; CDR3aa: CAIGRQGANSGLHF; abundance: few; d_gene: TRBD1; j_gene: TRBJ1-6; v_gene: TRBV10-3
CDR3nt: TGCGCCAGCACGGGGGATTCATACAGCGGTACTGGAAACACCATATATTTT; CDR3aa: CASTGDSYSGTGNTIYF; abundance: .; d_gene: .; j_gene: TRBJ1-3; v_gene: TRBV5-1
CDR3nt: TGTGCCAGCAGCTTAACTCTGAATCGGGAGGGCGGCACTGAAGCTTTCTTT; CDR3aa: CASSLTLNREGGTEAFF; abundance: .; d_gene: .; j_gene: TRBJ1-1; v_gene: TRBV13
CDR3nt: TGTGCCAGCAGGTTACTAGCGGGGGACACCGGGGAGCTGTTTTTT; CDR3aa: CASRLLAGDTGELFF; abundance: .; d_gene: TRBD2; j_gene: TRBJ2-2; v_gene: TRBV6-5
CDR3nt: TGTGCCAGCACCCCTTCGGACAGGGGTCTCTATGGCTACACCTTC; CDR3aa: CASTPSDRGLYGYTF; abundance: .; d_gene: TRBD1; j_gene: TRBJ1-2; v_gene: TRBV28
CDR3nt: TGTGCCAGCAGTTCGACAGCGAGGGGGGGATTCACAGATACGCAGTATTTT; CDR3aa: CASSSTARGGFTDTQYF; abundance: few; d_gene: .; j_gene: TRBJ2-3; v_gene: TRBV27
CDR3nt: TGTGCCAGCAGAGATAGGACAGCGAACACTGAAGCTTTCTTT; CDR3aa: CASRDRTANTEAFF; abundance: .; d_gene: .; j_gene: TRBJ1-1; v_gene: TRBV7-2
CDR3nt: TGTGCCAGTAGTAGGCGGACAGGGGGTGGACAAGAGACCCAGTACTTC; CDR3aa: CASSRRTGGGQETQYF; abundance: once; d_gene: TRBD1; j_gene: TRBJ2-5; v_gene: TRBV19
CDR3nt: TGTGCCAGCACAGGTCCGACAGGGACAGGGGGCTTTGCCACTGAAGCTTTCTTT; CDR3aa: CASTGPTGTGGFATEAFF; abundance: once; d_gene: TRBD1; j_gene: TRBJ1-1; v_gene: TRBV2
CDR3nt: TGTGCCAGCAGCTTACGAACTAGCGGGGACCCACGCACAGATACGCAGTATTTT; CDR3aa: CASSLRTSGDPRTDTQYF; abundance: .; d_gene: TRBD2; j_gene: TRBJ2-3; v_gene: TRBV7-8
CDR3nt: TGTGCCGCCTCGGGACTAGCGGGGGGGCGAACCGGGGAGCTGTTTTTT; CDR3aa: CAASGLAGGRTGELFF; abundance: .; d_gene: TRBD2; j_gene: TRBJ2-2; v_gene: TRBV28
CDR3nt: TGTGCCAGCAGCCAACAGCGGGGTTACACTAATGAAAAACTGTTTTTT; CDR3aa: CASSQQRGYTNEKLFF; abundance: .; d_gene: .; j_gene: TRBJ1-4; v_gene: TRBV3-1/TRBV3-2
CDR3nt: TGCGCCAGCAGTGACAGTAATAATTCACCCCTCCACTTT; CDR3aa: CASSDSNNSPLHF; abundance: .; d_gene: .; j_gene: TRBJ1-6; v_gene: TRBV10-1
CDR3nt: TGTGCCAGCAGTCCCCAGGGGGCTCTAGGAAACACCATATATTTT; CDR3aa: CASSPQGALGNTIYF; abundance: .; d_gene: TRBD1; j_gene: TRBJ1-3; v_gene: TRBV27
CDR3nt: TGTGCCAGCAGCATTGTTGGACTAGTGGGCACCGGGGAGCTGTTTTTT; CDR3aa: CASSIVGLVGTGELFF; abundance: .; d_gene: TRBD2; j_gene: TRBJ2-2; v_gene: TRBV7-6
CDR3nt: TGTGCCAGCAGCTTCCCGTTACTTGAAGCTTTCTTT; CDR3aa: CASSFPLLEAFF; abundance: .; d_gene: .; j_gene: TRBJ1-1; v_gene: TRBV7-9
CDR3nt: TGTGCCAGTGAGAACTACAGGGGTTACACTGAAGCTTTCTTT; CDR3aa: CASENYRGYTEAFF; abundance: once; d_gene: TRBD1; j_gene: TRBJ1-1; v_gene: TRBV19
CDR3nt: TGCGCCAGCAGCCCGCCTCGAGCGGGGGCGAACACCAGGGAGCTGTTTTTT; CDR3aa: CASSPPRAGANTRELFF; abundance: .; d_gene: TRBD2; j_gene: TRBJ2-2; v_gene: TRBV5-1
CDR3nt: TGTGCCAGCAGGGGGCAAGACACTGAAGCTTTCTTT; CDR3aa: CASRGQDTEAFF; abundance: .; d_gene: .; j_gene: TRBJ1-1; v_gene: TRBV6-6
CDR3nt: TGTGCCAGCAGCCAAGAAGGGGGCGGGTATGGCTACACCTTC; CDR3aa: CASSQEGGGYGYTF; abundance: .; d_gene: TRBD1; j_gene: TRBJ1-2; v_gene: TRBV3-1/TRBV3-2
CDR3nt: TGTGCCAGCAATCGAAGGGGGAATGTGGGGGAAGCTAATGAAAAACTGTTTTTT; CDR3aa: CASNRRGNVGEANEKLFF; abundance: .; d_gene: .; j_gene: TRBJ1-4; v_gene: TRBV28
CDR3nt: TGTGCCACCAGTGATTGGGACAGCGTGGGCACAGATACGCAGTATTTT; CDR3aa: CATSDWDSVGTDTQYF; abundance: .; d_gene: TRBD1; j_gene: TRBJ2-3; v_gene: TRBV24-1
CDR3nt: TGTGCCAGCAGTTACGTTAATGAAGCTTTCTTT; CDR3aa: CASSYVNEAFF; abundance: .; d_gene: .; j_gene: TRBJ1-1; v_gene: TRBV6-2/TRBV6-3
CDR3nt: TGCAGCGTTGAAGATCTCAGACAGGACGGCTACACCTTC; CDR3aa: CSVEDLRQDGYTF; abundance: .; d_gene: .; j_gene: TRBJ1-2; v_gene: TRBV29-1
CDR3nt: TGTGCCAGCAGTTTTCGCTCCGGACCCTCCGGACAGGCGGCACTGTTTTTT; CDR3aa: CASSFRSGPSGQAALFF; abundance: .; d_gene: TRBD1; j_gene: TRBJ1-4; v_gene: TRBV28
CDR3nt: TGTGCCAGCAGTGATATTCAGTTCGGCTACACCTTC; CDR3aa: CASSDIQFGYTF; abundance: .; d_gene: .; j_gene: TRBJ1-2; v_gene: TRBV6-1
CDR3nt: TGTGCCAGCAGTGTCGAGAGGAGTAATAATTCACCCCTCCACTTT; CDR3aa: CASSVERSNNSPLHF; abundance: .; d_gene: .; j_gene: TRBJ1-6; v_gene: TRBV2
CDR3nt: TGTGCCAGCGGTCAGGCCAACATGAACACTGAAGCTTTCTTT; CDR3aa: CASGQANMNTEAFF; abundance: .; d_gene: .; j_gene: TRBJ1-1; v_gene: TRBV5-5